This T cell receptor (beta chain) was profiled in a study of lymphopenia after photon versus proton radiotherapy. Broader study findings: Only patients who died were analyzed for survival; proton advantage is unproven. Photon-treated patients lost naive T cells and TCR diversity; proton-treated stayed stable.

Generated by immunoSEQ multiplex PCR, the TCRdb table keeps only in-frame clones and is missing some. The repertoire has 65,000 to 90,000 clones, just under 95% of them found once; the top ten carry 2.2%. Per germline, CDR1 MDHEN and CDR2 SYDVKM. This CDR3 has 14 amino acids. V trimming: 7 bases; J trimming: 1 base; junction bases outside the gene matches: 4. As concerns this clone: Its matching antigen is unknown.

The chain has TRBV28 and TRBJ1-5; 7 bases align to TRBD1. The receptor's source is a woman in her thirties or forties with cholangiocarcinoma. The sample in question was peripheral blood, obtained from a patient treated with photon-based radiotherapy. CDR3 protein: CASKAGGSNQPQHF. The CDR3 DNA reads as TGTGCCAGCAAGGCAGGGGGAAGCAATCAGCCCCAGCATTTT.